Listed below are T cell receptor beta chains from one sample, sequenced in a study of blood T cell repertoires in COVID-19. Profiling relied on immunoSEQ multiplex PCR, and the TCRdb table lists in-frame clones only, not all of them. Among some 70,000 clones, 76% were seen once, and the ten largest hold 15%. Sequencing used peripheral blood. These TCRs come from a man aged 55-75 years with COVID-19, enrolled during active disease. The CDR3 runs from the conserved cysteine through the conserved F or W. A D gene is named only where the DNA matches it firmly. Not all rows give a size; the values are once, few, many and, for expanded clones, a class.

.,once,TRBJ2-1,TRBV2,TGTGCCAGCAGTGAACTGGGAGGCGATGAGCAGTTCTTC,CASSELGGDEQFF
.,.,TRBJ1-1,TRBV10-2,TGCGCCAGCAGTGGTCCCCCCCGCGGGGACACTGAAGCTTTCTTT,CASSGPPRGDTEAFF
TRBD2,once,TRBJ2-1,TRBV27,TGTGCCAGCAGGGGAGGGGAGAATGGTTACAATGAGCAGTTCTTC,CASRGGENGYNEQFF
TRBD2,.,TRBJ2-3,TRBV25-1,TGTGCCAGCAGTGGACTAGCGGGCAAGATACCTAGCACAGATACGCAGTATTTT,CASSGLAGKIPSTDTQYF
TRBD2,.,TRBJ2-3,TRBV9,TGTGCCAGCAGCGTAACTAGCGGGGTAGATACGCAGTATTTT,CASSVTSGVDTQYF
TRBD1,.,TRBJ2-6,TRBV30,TGTGCCTGGGACAGGGAGTCAGGATTACCTGGGGCCAACGTCCTGACTTTC,CAWDRESGLPGANVLTF
.,few,TRBJ2-5,TRBV30,TGTGCCTGGAGTCAACCAGGGGAGACCCAGTACTTC,CAWSQPGETQYF
TRBD1,.,TRBJ1-4,TRBV5-4,TGTGCCAGCAGCTTGGAGACAGGGGACGAAAAACTGTTTTTT,CASSLETGDEKLFF
TRBD1,.,TRBJ1-2,TRBV6-6,TGTGCCAGCAGGACCCTGACCGGGACAGGGATCTATGGCTACACCTTC,CASRTLTGTGIYGYTF
TRBD2,.,TRBJ2-3,TRBV19,TGTGCCAGTAGCATCCCCGGGGGGGTGGCAGATACGCAGTATTTT,CASSIPGGVADTQYF
TRBD1,.,TRBJ2-1,TRBV11-2,TGTGCCAGCAGCTTAGTACCGGACAGGATCTATGAGCAGTTCTTC,CASSLVPDRIYEQFF
TRBD1,.,TRBJ1-6,TRBV28,TGTGCCAGCATCCCGGGACAGGGAGGTTCACCCCTCCACTTT,CASIPGQGGSPLHF
.,.,TRBJ2-7,TRBV10-3,TGTGCCATCGGGGGGGCAGCCTACGAGCAGTACTTC,CAIGGAAYEQYF
TRBD1,.,TRBJ1-1,TRBV5-1,TGCGCCAGCAGTTCGGGACAGCCGAACACTGAAGCTTTCTTT,CASSSGQPNTEAFF
.,.,TRBJ1-3,TRBV7-9,TGTGCCAGCAGCTTAGGTCCTGCTGGAAACACCATATATTTT,CASSLGPAGNTIYF
.,.,TRBJ1-5,TRBV4-1,TGCGCCAGCAGCCCTGGGGAGTCGGGCAATCAGCCCCAGCATTTT,CASSPGESGNQPQHF
TRBD1,.,TRBJ2-7,TRBV29-1,TGCAGCTCCTGGGTCAGGGGGAAGTACGAGCAGTACTTC,CSSWVRGKYEQYF
TRBD1,.,TRBJ2-5,TRBV5-4,TGTGCCAGCAGCATTCACAGGGGGCAAGAGACCCAGTACTTC,CASSIHRGQETQYF
TRBD1,.,TRBJ1-2,TRBV9,TGTGCCAGCAGCCCGTTTTCTAGGACAGGGGGAGGCGGCTACACCTTC,CASSPFSRTGGGGYTF
.,.,TRBJ2-7,TRBV5-1,TGCGCCAGCAGCTTAAACCAAGGACAGTCCTACGAGCAGTACTTC,CASSLNQGQSYEQYF
.,.,TRBJ2-2,TRBV5-1,TGCGCCAGCAGCTTTCAGGGGACCGGGGAGCTGTTTTTT,CASSFQGTGELFF
.,.,TRBJ2-7,TRBV27,TGTGCCAGCAGTACGGACGGGCGGGTAAGACAGTACTTC,CASSTDGRVRQYF
TRBD2,.,TRBJ2-1,TRBV19,TGTGCCAGTAGTAATAGCGGGAGCTCCTACAATGAGCAGTTCTTC,CASSNSGSSYNEQFF
TRBD1,.,TRBJ2-7,TRBV5-6,TGTGCCAGCAGCATGTCCGGGACAGGGGCGGCCCAGTACTTC,CASSMSGTGAAQYF
TRBD1,.,TRBJ2-2,TRBV5-5,TGTGCCAGCAGCTATGGACAGGGTCTCACCGGGGAGCTGTTTTTT,CASSYGQGLTGELFF
.,.,TRBJ2-7,TRBV6-6,TGTGCCAGCAGTTATAGGGCAGGGGAAGGCTACGAGCAGTACTTC,CASSYRAGEGYEQYF
.,few,TRBJ2-1,TRBV6-1,TGTGCCAGCAGTGAACGAGGTGAGCAGTTCTTC,CASSERGEQFF
TRBD1,.,TRBJ2-2,TRBV30,TGTGCCTGGAGATGGACAGGGCTAGGGGAGCTGTTTTTT,CAWRWTGLGELFF
.,.,TRBJ2-7,TRBV18,TGTGCCAGCTCAGCCGCGGGGACCGCCTACGAGCAGTACTTC,CASSAAGTAYEQYF
.,.,TRBJ1-2,TRBV18,TGTGCCAGCTCACCACCTAAAGGGGCCGGCTATGGCTACACCTTC,CASSPPKGAGYGYTF
.,.,TRBJ2-1,TRBV7-9,TGTGCCAGCAGCCCCGGAACCGGGATAGGTAATGAGCAGTTCTTC,CASSPGTGIGNEQFF
.,.,TRBJ1-5,TRBV27,TGTGCCAGCAGTTTATACGGCAGGGGTCGACAGCCCCAGCATTTT,CASSLYGRGRQPQHF
.,.,TRBJ2-5,TRBV7-9,TGTGCCAGCAGCTTTGGGGGCAGGAGGGAGACCCAGTACTTC,CASSFGGRRETQYF
.,.,TRBJ1-1,TRBV5-1,TGCGCCAGCAGCTTGCCGGGCACTGAAGCTTTCTTT,CASSLPGTEAFF
TRBD1,.,TRBJ2-7,TRBV11-3,TGTGCCAGCAGCCCGAGGACAGGGGGCGCCTACGAGCAGTACTTC,CASSPRTGGAYEQYF
.,.,TRBJ2-7,TRBV11-3,TGTGCCAGCAGCTTAGGCAGCTACGAGCAGTACTTC,CASSLGSYEQYF
.,few,TRBJ2-7,TRBV20-1,TGCAGTGCCCAGTGGGAGGAGCAGTACTTC,CSAQWEEQYF
.,.,TRBJ2-7,TRBV25-1,TGTGCCAGCAGTGGTGGAGTTTCGGTGCAGTACTTC,CASSGGVSVQYF
.,.,TRBJ1-1,TRBV5-4,TGTGCCAGCAGCTTAGCGGGACCTCTGAACACTGAAGCTTTCTTT,CASSLAGPLNTEAFF
.,.,TRBJ2-7,TRBV28,TGTGCCAGCACCGTCGGGGATGGCTCCGAGCAGTACTTC,CASTVGDGSEQYF
TRBD1,.,TRBJ1-1,TRBV11-2,TGTGCCAGCAGCTTACAAATGGGACAGCCAAAAACTGAAGCTTTCTTT,CASSLQMGQPKTEAFF
TRBD1,.,TRBJ1-6,TRBV18,TGTGCCAGCTCACCCGACAGGGAGTCACCCCTCCACTTT,CASSPDRESPLHF
TRBD1,.,TRBJ2-7,TRBV18,TGTGCCAGCTCACCATCGGGACAGGGGAGGGAGCAGTACTTC,CASSPSGQGREQYF
TRBD2,.,TRBJ2-1,TRBV5-1,TGCGCCAGCAGCTTGGCGGGGGGGCCTAACAATGAGCAGTTCTTC,CASSLAGGPNNEQFF
.,.,TRBJ1-2,TRBV5-1,TGCGCCAGCAGCTTGGAATCCACTAACTATGGCTACACCTTC,CASSLESTNYGYTF
.,.,TRBJ1-5,TRBV19,TGTGCCAGTAGTATCTTGGGGGGACATCAGCCCCAGCATTTT,CASSILGGHQPQHF